This record concerns one T cell receptor (beta chain) sequence. This clonotype was observed a few times. Its cognate antigen has yet to be identified. The sample holds no much larger clone one base away, and base qualities are not on file. Library preparation was by 5' RACE. Data came from an Illumina HiSeq 2500. A second PCR of 7 to 11 cycles was performed with a sample-barcoded 5' primer and a J-beta primer mix. Each TCR beta cDNA molecule received a unique molecular identifier from a template-switch 5' adaptor carrying 12 random nucleotides. Each sample yielded at least 3 million CDR3-containing paired-end reads. First-strand cDNA synthesis was performed from all RNA using the Mint cDNA synthesis kit, with priming by a TRBC-specific oligonucleotide. All cDNA was treated with uracil-DNA glycosylase and then went through a first 18-cycle PCR with the universal primers M1SS and BC2_uni_R. As for the authors' bioinformatics: Normalization of each sample was performed by random selection of 1 million high-quality reads, each carrying a distinct molecular identifier. Instead of being binned into consensus sequences, reads with shared molecular identifiers were discarded. CDR3 identification, clonotype clustering and error correction used MiTCR with a Q25 quality threshold and the strictest error-elimination algorithm. A nonparametric unseen species model with Euler transformation was used to estimate lower-bound total TCR beta diversity. Starting from the raw public reads, TCRdb applied fastp trimming at Q25, assembled clones with MiXCR and retained in-frame beta chains. Duplicate CDR3 protein sequences are folded into a single record with the most common DNA and genes. The V and J calls follow TCRdb's processing rather than the paper's. The sample contains around 1.7 million distinct CDR3 sequences, roughly 30% of them found a single time. The top ten clones comprise 7.7% of the sample.

This sample stems from a study of blood T cells in healthy people across ages (dated by TCRdb to the mid-2010s). About the investigation overall: In model experiments, template switching captured about one uniquely barcoded TCR beta cDNA molecule for every two T cells. Age-related changes in TCR beta repertoire diversity were measured in the study by deep sequencing normalized with unique cDNA molecular identifiers. Donors were grouped into four age groups: young (average roughly 15 years), middle-aged (approximately 41), aged (around 56) and long-lived (just over 80). To avoid experimental bias, donors of different ages were distributed randomly across sequencing lanes. The study analyzed two additional independent replicas of 1 million unique cDNA reads from the same blood draw for two donors, one aged 18 to 29 and one aged 80 or older.

Systemically healthy Caucasian individuals from Russia, some 36 in total and aged 6 to 90 years, were included as donors. Each donor gave 8.5 to 10 milliliters of peripheral blood, collected into EDTA-treated Vacutainer tubes. PBMCs were isolated by Ficoll-Paque density-gradient centrifugation, with at least 6 million obtained per sample. Total RNA was extracted from PBMCs with Trizol reagent, with at least 6 micrograms obtained per sample. The percentages of naive CD45RAhigh/CD27high T cells were determined by flow cytometry on a PBMC aliquot from every donor. The research as a whole found: Compared with the aged group, more naive CD4+ T cells, fewer expanded clones and increased TCR diversity were shown by the long-lived group, suggesting age selection. Observed TCR beta diversity correlated strongly with the percentage of naive T cells measured by flow cytometry. Estimates of total diversity from one million sequenced T cells were regarded as lower bounds and underestimates. Observed TCR beta diversity per million T cells fell roughly linearly with age, and a significant reduction was already apparent by age around 44. Conclusive comparison of naive and antigen-experienced compartments was prevented by the profiling of bulk unsorted PBMCs. Because the CMV infection status of the donors was unknown, age-related changes in expanded clonotypes may potentially have been confounded.

Sequenced: blood. The sequence derives from a young woman in good health.

The nucleotides read TGTGCCACCAGTGATAGACAGGGGACCGCCGGGGAGCTGTTTTTT. It codes for CATSDRQGTAGELFF. The sequence links TRBV24-1 to TRBJ2-2; the junction holds 8 bases that match TRBD1. From the cysteine through the phenylalanine, the CDR3 covers 15 amino acids. Just CDR3 DNA is preserved here, 45 bases in frame from base 1. From V the trimming removes 3 bases and from J it removes 6 bases, while the gene matches leave 5 bases of the junction unaccounted for. Based on the germline V gene, the CDR1 and CDR2 sequences are KGHDR and SFDVKD.